This passage covers 9 T cell receptor beta chains from one sample sequenced in a study of Ad26.COV2.S vaccination and SARS-CoV-2 variants. Profiling relied on immunoSEQ multiplex PCR, and the TCRdb table lists in-frame clones only, not all of them. The table lists roughly 320,000 clones, roughly 91% of them singletons. Treatment noted: roughly 20 received Ad26.COV2.S at low or high dose, single or two shots; several received placebo; per-sample allocation not given. All samples were drawn on day 63, counting from the first vaccine or placebo injection. Source: peripheral blood, taken in a trial of Ad26.COV2.S vaccine versus placebo. The receptors derive from a person between 18 and 59 years old who received the Ad26.COV2.S COVID-19 vaccine or a placebo.

J is TRBJ1-4 and V is TRBV5-1, with D maybe TRBD1 (5 bases). Germline V gene lookup returns CDR1 SGHRS and CDR2 YFSETQ. The V and J ends lost 4 bases and 4 bases respectively, with 11 bases between them. The CDR3 is made up of 14 amino acids. The CDR3 sequence is CASSTLQGNEKLFF. The CDR3 bases are TGCGCCAGCAGCACCCTCCAGGGTAATGAAAAACTGTTTTTT.

The chain recombines TRBV5-8 with TRBJ1-1; possibly TRBD1 for D (5 bases). V was cut by 8 bases and J by 1 base, with 18 bases left in between. CDR3 length: 15 amino acids. Per the germline V gene, CDR1 is SGHTS and CDR2 is YDEGEE. This CDR3 is CARNGAGWANTEAFF. The DNA of the CDR3 is TGTGCCAGGAATGGGGCAGGTTGGGCGAACACTGAAGCTTTCTTT. Filled out from reference TRBV5-8 and TRBJ1-1, the complete variable domain reads EAGVTQSPTHLIKTRGQQATLRCSPISGHTSVYWYQQALGLGLQFLLWYDEGEERNRGNFPPRFSGRQFPNYSSELNVNALELEDSALYLCARNGAGWANTEAFFGQGTRLTVV.

The chain joins TRBV6-2 or TRBV6-3 to TRBJ2-7, with D possibly TRBD2 on 6 matching bases. V lost 7 bases, J lost 3 bases, and 19 bases lay in between. The CDR3 totals 15 residues. Germline-derived CDR1 and CDR2 are MNHEY and SVGEGT. The CDR3 bases are TGTGCCAGCACCCCAACCGGAGGGAATGGCTACGAGCAGTACTTC. It specifies CASTPTGGNGYEQYF.

This chain connects TRBV5-1 to TRBJ1-2; TRBD1 aligns across 12 bases. Germline V lookup: CDR1 SGHRS, CDR2 YFSETQ. The CDR3 spans 15 residues. Germline trimming cut 4 bases from V and 8 bases from J; bases unmatched to any gene: 9. The CDR3 reads CASSRGQGAIDGYTF. Here the CDR3 DNA reads TGCGCCAGCAGCCGGGGACAGGGGGCGATTGACGGCTACACCTTC.

The rearrangement links TRBV9 to TRBJ2-5; tentative D call: TRBD2 (5 bases). Germline lookup yields CDR1 SGDLS and CDR2 YYNGEE. The V end lost 0 bases, the J end lost 2 bases, and 11 bases lay between the germline ends. CDR3 length: 15 amino acids. The DNA for the CDR3 is TGTGCCAGCAGCGTAGGGGAGTTGGGGCAAGAGACCCAGTACTTC. Translation gives CASSVGELGQETQYF.

The chain links TRBV5-1 to TRBJ2-1; 8 bases map to TRBD2. In germline, CDR1 is SGHRS, CDR2 YFSETQ. Trimming cost V 0 bases and J 2 bases; bases outside gene matches: 7. The CDR3 sequence is 17 residues long. This chain's CDR3 is CASSLGGTSGAYNEQFF. The CDR3 region has the DNA TGCGCCAGCAGCTTGGGCGGAACTAGCGGAGCCTACAATGAGCAGTTCTTC.

The CDR3 DNA reads TGTGCCAGCAGCCAGGACCGAGTACAGGGACTAGCGGGGGGGCCATACACCGGGGAGCTGTTTTTT. It is translated as CASSQDRVQGLAGGPYTGELFF. The chain has TRBV4-2 and TRBJ2-2; TRBD2 aligns across 16 bases. The germline gives CDR1 LGHNA, CDR2 YNFKEQ. The ends lost 3 bases at V and 3 bases at J; junction bases unmatched: 16. There are 22 residues in the CDR3.

The table lists this clone with a count of one. V gene TRBV4-2 combines with J gene TRBJ2-7; 8 bases are shared with TRBD1. This CDR3 comprises 18 residues. CDR1 and CDR2 (germline): LGHNA, YNFKEQ. The V segment lost 1 base and the J segment 6 bases; nucleotides outside the gene matches: 17. The CDR3 here is CASSQVTPWQGAVGEQYF. The CDR3 region has the DNA TGTGCCAGCAGCCAAGTAACCCCCTGGCAGGGGGCCGTCGGCGAGCAGTACTTC.

The chain carries TRBV19 and TRBJ2-6; 7 positions agree with TRBD1. The CDR3 is 17 amino acids. CDR1 is LNHDA, CDR2 SQIVND, per germline (reference sequence). The J segment lost 0 bases and the V segment lost 6 bases, leaving 8 bases of the junction unmatched. CDR3 loop: CASRGTAAYSGANVLTF. Written as DNA, the CDR3 is TGTGCCAGTAGAGGGACAGCGGCTTACTCTGGGGCCAACGTCCTGACTTTC. The entire variable domain, with the rest obtained from reference TRBV19 and TRBJ2-6, is as follows: DGGITQSPKYLFRKEGQNVTLSCEQNLNHDAMYWYRQDPGQGLRLIYYSQIVNDFQKGDIAEGYSVSREKKESFPLTVTSAQKNPTAFYLCASRGTAAYSGANVLTFGAGSRLTVL.